The subject of this entry is one T cell receptor beta chain. It lacks a known antigen. No per-base quality is available; no much larger clone lies one base away. The roughly 39 donors, aged 6 to 90 years, were systemically healthy Caucasian individuals from Russia. Around 9.7 milliliters of peripheral blood were collected from each donor into EDTA-treated Vacutainer tubes. Ficoll-Paque density-gradient centrifugation was used to isolate PBMCs, with at least 6 million obtained per sample. Trizol reagent was used to extract total RNA from the PBMCs, yielding at least 5.5 micrograms per sample. For every donor, an aliquot of PBMCs went through flow cytometry to measure the percentages of naive CD45RAhigh/CD27high T cells. The sample belongs to a study of blood T cells in healthy people across ages (dated by TCRdb to about 2015). Some background on the complete study: In model experiments, roughly one uniquely barcoded TCR beta cDNA molecule per two T cells was captured by template switching. The donors were divided into four age groups: young (average about 16 years), middle-aged (about 40), aged (under 70) and long-lived (about 79). Using deep sequencing normalized with unique cDNA molecular identifiers, the study measured how TCR beta repertoire diversity changes with age. For two donors (one aged 18 to 29 and one aged 80 or older), the study analyzed two additional independent replicas of 1 million unique cDNA reads from the same blood draw. Donors of different ages were randomly distributed across sequencing lanes to avoid experimental bias.

Libraries were built with 5' RACE. The run used an Illumina HiSeq 2500. A second PCR of roughly 7 to 11 cycles was performed with a sample-barcoded 5' primer and a J-beta primer mix. Each TCR beta cDNA molecule received a unique molecular identifier from a template-switch 5' adaptor carrying 12 random nucleotides. Each sample yielded at least 2.5 million CDR3-containing paired-end reads. The Mint cDNA synthesis kit, primed by a TRBC-specific oligonucleotide, was used to synthesize first-strand cDNA from all RNA. Following uracil-DNA glycosylase treatment, all cDNA underwent a first 18-cycle PCR with the universal primers M1SS and BC2_uni_R. The authors processed their data as follows. For normalization, 1 million high-quality reads, each with a distinct molecular identifier, were randomly selected from each sample. Instead of being binned into consensus sequences, reads that shared molecular identifiers were thrown out. MiTCR, run with a Q25 quality threshold and the strictest error-elimination algorithm, handled CDR3 identification, clonotype clustering and error correction. A nonparametric unseen species model with Euler transformation was used to estimate lower-bound total TCR beta diversity. TCRdb's own reprocessing of the public reads used fastp at Q25 and MiXCR and kept productive beta chains. Under each unique CDR3 protein, matching rows form one entry showing the most common genes and DNA. The V and J calls and clone size come from TCRdb's table, not from the authors' own analysis. This sample comprises hundreds of thousands of distinct CDR3 sequences, roughly 50% of them detected only once. The ten largest make up around 25% of the sample.

From the cysteine through the phenylalanine, the CDR3 covers 17 amino acids. Of the read, only the CDR3 DNA is kept; its 51 bases are in frame from base 1. Trimming removed 7 bases from V and 0 bases from J, leaving 20 bases between the germline ends. General study outcomes and caveats: Conclusive comparison of naive and antigen-experienced compartments was prevented by the profiling of bulk unsorted PBMCs. The CMV infection status of donors was not known, potentially confounding age-related changes in expanded clonotypes. Observed TCR beta diversity per million T cells fell roughly linearly with age, and a significant reduction was already apparent by age about 43. Observed TCR beta diversity correlated strongly with the percentage of naive T cells measured by flow cytometry. Estimates of total diversity based on one million sequenced T cells were regarded as lower bounds and as underestimates. Compared with the aged group, the long-lived group had more naive CD4+ T cells, fewer expanded clones and increased TCR diversity, suggesting age selection.

The specimen was blood. The sequence came from a man aged 40-49 years in good health. The chain is assembled from TRBV12-3 or TRBV12-4 and TRBJ2-3, with TRBD2 as a weak D call on 6 bases. The encoded CDR3 is CASKPETSQPSTDTQYF. The DNA sequence is as follows: TGTGCCAGCAAACCCGAGACTAGTCAGCCCAGCACAGATACGCAGTATTTT.